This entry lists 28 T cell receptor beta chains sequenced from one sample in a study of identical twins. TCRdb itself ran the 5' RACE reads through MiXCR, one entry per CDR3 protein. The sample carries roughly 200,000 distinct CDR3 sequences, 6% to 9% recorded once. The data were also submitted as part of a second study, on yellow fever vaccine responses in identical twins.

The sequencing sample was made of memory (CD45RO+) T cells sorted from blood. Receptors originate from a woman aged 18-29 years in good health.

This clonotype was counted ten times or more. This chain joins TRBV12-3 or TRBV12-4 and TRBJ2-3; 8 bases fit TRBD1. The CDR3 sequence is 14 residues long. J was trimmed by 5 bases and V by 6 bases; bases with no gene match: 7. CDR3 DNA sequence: TGTGCCAGCAGGTCAGACAGGGGAGAAGATACGCAGTATTTT. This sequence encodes CASRSDRGEDTQYF.

The CDR3 DNA reads as TGCGCCAGCAGCCAAGGGAAGGAACCGTACGAGCAGTACTTC. It is translated as CASSQGKEPYEQYF. V is TRBV4-3 and J is TRBJ2-7; D gene uncertain. V lost 1 base and J lost 4, with 11 bases in between. This CDR3 comprises 14 residues. Per the germline V gene, CDR1 is LGHNA and CDR2 is YSLEER.

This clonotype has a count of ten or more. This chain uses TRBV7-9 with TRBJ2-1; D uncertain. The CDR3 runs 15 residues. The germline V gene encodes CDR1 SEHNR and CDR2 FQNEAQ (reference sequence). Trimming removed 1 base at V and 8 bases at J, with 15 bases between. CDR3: CASSLEPTDVDEQFF. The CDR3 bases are TGTGCCAGCAGCTTAGAACCCACGGATGTGGATGAGCAGTTCTTC. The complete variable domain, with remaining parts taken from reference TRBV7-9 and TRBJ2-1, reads DTGVSQNPRHKITKRGQNVTFRCDPISEHNRLYWYRQTLGQGPEFLTYFQNEAQLEKSRLLSDRFSAERPKGSFSTLEIQRTEQGDSAMYLCASSLEPTDVDEQFFGPGTRLTVL.

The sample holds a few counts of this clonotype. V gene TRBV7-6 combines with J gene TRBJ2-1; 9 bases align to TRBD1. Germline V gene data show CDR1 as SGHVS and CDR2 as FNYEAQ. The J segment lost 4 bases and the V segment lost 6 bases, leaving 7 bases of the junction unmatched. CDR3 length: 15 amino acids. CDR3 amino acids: CASSYTGGAYNEQFF. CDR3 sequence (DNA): TGTGCCAGCAGTTATACAGGGGGCGCGTACAATGAGCAGTTCTTC.

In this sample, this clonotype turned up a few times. CDR3 loop: CASSLKRTGRAFF. The CDR3 nucleotides are TGTGCCAGCAGCTTAAAAAGGACAGGGAGGGCTTTCTTT. The chain is built from TRBV7-3 and TRBJ1-1, with 8 bases identical to TRBD1. J was trimmed by 11 bases and V by 1 base; bases with no gene match: 6. This CDR3 region has 13 residues. The germline gives CDR1 SGHTA, CDR2 FQGTGA. The entire variable domain, with the rest obtained from reference TRBV7-3 and TRBJ1-1, is as follows: GAGVSQTPSNKVTEKGKYVELRCDPISGHTALYWYRQSLGQGPEFLIYFQGTGAADDSGLPNDRFFAVRPEGSVSTLKIQRTERGDSAVYLCASSLKRTGRAFFGQGTRLTVV.

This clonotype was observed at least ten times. CDR3 coding DNA: TGCGCCAGCAGCTTGGACAGGGCTTCGCCCGGGGATGAGCAGTTCTTC. Amino acids: CASSLDRASPGDEQFF. V is TRBV5-1 and J is TRBJ2-1; D possibly corresponds to TRBD1 (6 bases). Trimming removed 0 bases from V and 8 bases from J, with 18 bases in between. The CDR3 extends over 16 amino acids. Per germline, CDR1 SGHRS and CDR2 YFSETQ.

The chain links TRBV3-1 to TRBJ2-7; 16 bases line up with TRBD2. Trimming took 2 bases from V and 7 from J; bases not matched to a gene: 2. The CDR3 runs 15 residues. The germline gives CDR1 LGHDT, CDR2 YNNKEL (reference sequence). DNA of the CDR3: TGTGCCAGCAGCCAATCGGGACTAGCGGGAGGGGAGCAGTACTTC. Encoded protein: CASSQSGLAGGEQYF.

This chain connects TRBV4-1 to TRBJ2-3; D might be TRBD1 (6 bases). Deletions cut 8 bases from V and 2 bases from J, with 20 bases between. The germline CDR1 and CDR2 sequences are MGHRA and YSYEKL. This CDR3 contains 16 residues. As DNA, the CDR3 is TGCGCCAGCGCCTTGGGGAAGACAGGACCCACAGATACGCAGTATTTT. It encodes CASALGKTGPTDTQYF.

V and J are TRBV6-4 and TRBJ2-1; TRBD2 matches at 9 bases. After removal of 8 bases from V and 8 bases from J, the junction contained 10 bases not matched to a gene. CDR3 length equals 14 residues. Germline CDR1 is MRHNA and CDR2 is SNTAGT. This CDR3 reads CASGGSAGGDEQFF. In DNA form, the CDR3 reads TGTGCCAGCGGGGGGTCAGCGGGAGGCGATGAGCAGTTCTTC.

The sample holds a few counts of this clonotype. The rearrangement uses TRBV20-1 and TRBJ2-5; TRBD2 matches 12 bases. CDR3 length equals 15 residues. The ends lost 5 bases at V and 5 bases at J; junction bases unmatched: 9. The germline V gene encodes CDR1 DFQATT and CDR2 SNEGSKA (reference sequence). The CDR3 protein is CSADRLAGERETQYF. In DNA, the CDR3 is TGCAGTGCTGACCGACTAGCGGGAGAACGTGAGACCCAGTACTTC.

The CDR3 sequence: CASSEVGANEQFF. In DNA form, the CDR3 reads TGTGCCAGCAGCGAGGTAGGGGCCAATGAGCAGTTCTTC. This chain uses TRBV2 with TRBJ2-1; D perhaps matches TRBD1 (5 bases). CDR1 SNHLY and CDR2 FYNNEI come from the germline V gene. Trimming shortened V by 6 bases and J by 6 bases, and 12 bases separated the two germline ends. There are 13 residues in the CDR3.

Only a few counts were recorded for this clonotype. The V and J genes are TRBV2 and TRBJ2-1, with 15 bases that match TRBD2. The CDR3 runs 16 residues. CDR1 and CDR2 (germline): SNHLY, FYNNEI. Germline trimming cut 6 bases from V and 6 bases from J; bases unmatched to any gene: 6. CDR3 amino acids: CASSLMGLAGGNEQFF. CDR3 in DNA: TGTGCCAGCAGCTTGATGGGACTAGCGGGGGGCAATGAGCAGTTCTTC.

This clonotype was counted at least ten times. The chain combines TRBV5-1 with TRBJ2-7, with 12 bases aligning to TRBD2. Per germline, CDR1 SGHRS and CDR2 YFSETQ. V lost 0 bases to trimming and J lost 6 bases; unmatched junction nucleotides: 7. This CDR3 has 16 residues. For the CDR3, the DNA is TGCGCCAGCAGCTTGGTGCTAGCGGGAGGGCCGGTCGAGCAGTACTTC. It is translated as CASSLVLAGGPVEQYF.

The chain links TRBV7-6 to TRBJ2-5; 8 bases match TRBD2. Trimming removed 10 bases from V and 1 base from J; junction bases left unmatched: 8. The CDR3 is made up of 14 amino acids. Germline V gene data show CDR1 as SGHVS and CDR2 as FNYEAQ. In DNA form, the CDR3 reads TGTGCCACGGGACCGGGAGGGATCCAAGAGACCCAGTACTTC. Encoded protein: CATGPGGIQETQYF.

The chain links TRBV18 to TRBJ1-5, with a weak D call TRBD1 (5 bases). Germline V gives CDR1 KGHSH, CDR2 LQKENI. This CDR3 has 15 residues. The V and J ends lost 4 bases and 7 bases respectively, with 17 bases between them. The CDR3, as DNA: TGTGCCAGCTCACGAGACAGAGGTTTCGAACAGCCCCAGCATTTT. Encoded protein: CASSRDRGFEQPQHF.

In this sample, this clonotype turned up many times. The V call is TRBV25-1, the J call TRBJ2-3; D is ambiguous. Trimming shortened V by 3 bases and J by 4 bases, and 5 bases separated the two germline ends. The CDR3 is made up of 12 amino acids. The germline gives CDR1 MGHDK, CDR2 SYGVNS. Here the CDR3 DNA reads TGTGCCAGCAGTGAGGTGGCAGATACGCAGTATTTT. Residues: CASSEVADTQYF.

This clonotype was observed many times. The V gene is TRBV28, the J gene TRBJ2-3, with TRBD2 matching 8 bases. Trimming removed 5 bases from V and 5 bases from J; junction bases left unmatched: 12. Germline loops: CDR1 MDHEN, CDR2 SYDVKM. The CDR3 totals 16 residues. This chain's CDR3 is CASSTPPGLGRDTQYF. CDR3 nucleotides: TGTGCCAGCAGTACCCCTCCGGGACTAGGGAGAGATACGCAGTATTTT.

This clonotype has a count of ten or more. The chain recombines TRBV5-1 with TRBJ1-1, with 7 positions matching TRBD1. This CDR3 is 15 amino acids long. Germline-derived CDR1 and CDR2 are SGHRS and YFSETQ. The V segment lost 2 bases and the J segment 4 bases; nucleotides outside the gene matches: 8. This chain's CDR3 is CASSFAGGDGTEAFF. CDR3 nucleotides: TGCGCCAGCAGCTTTGCAGGGGGTGATGGCACTGAAGCTTTCTTT.

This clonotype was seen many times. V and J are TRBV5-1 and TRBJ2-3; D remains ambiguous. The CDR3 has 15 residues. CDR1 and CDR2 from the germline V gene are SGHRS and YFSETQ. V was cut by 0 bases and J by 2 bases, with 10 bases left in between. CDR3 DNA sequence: TGCGCCAGCAGCTTGGGACTTATTTCCACAGATACGCAGTATTTT. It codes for CASSLGLISTDTQYF.

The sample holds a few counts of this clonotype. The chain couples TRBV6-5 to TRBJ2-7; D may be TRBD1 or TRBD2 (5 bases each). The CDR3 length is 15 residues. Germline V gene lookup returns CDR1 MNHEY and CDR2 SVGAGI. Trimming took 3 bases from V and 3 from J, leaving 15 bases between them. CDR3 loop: CASSYTTGRLYEQYF. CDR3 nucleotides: TGTGCCAGCAGTTATACGACGGGACGCCTCTACGAGCAGTACTTC.

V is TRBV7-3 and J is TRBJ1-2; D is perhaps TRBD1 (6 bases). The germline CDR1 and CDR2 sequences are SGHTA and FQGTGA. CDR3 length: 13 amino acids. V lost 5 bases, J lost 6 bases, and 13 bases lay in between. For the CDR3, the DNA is TGTGCCAGCAGCCCCACAGGGTTAGATGGCTACACCTTC. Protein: CASSPTGLDGYTF.

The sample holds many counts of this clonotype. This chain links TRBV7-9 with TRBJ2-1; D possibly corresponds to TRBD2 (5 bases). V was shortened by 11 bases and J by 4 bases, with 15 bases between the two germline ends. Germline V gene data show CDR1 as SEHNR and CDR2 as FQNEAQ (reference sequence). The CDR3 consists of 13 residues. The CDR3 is CAGEEVGYNEQFF. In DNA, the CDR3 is TGTGCCGGCGAGGAGGTCGGGTACAATGAGCAGTTCTTC.

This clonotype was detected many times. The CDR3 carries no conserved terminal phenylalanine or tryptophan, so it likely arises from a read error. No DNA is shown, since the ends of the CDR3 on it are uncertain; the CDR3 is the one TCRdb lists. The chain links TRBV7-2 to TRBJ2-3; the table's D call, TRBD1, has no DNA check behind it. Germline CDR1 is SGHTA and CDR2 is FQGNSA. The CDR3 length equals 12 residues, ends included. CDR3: CASSSSGTTPGV.

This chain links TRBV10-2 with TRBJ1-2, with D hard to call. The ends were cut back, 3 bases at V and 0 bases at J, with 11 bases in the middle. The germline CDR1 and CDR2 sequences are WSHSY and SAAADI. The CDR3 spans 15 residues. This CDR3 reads CASSDPRVPNYGYTF. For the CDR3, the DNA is TGCGCCAGCAGTGACCCCCGGGTTCCTAACTATGGCTACACCTTC.

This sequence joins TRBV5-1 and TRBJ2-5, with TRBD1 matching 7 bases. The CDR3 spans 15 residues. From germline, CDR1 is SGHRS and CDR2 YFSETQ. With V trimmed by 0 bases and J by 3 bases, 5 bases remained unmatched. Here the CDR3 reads CASSLEGTVKETQYF. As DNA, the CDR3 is TGCGCCAGCAGCTTGGAGGGGACAGTAAAAGAGACCCAGTACTTC. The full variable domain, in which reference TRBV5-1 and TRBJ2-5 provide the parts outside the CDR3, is KAGVTQTPRYLIKTRGQQVTLSCSPISGHRSVSWYQQTPGQGLQFLFEYFSETQRNKGNFPGRFSGRQFSNSRSEMNVSTLELGDSALYLCASSLEGTVKETQYFGPGTRLLVL.

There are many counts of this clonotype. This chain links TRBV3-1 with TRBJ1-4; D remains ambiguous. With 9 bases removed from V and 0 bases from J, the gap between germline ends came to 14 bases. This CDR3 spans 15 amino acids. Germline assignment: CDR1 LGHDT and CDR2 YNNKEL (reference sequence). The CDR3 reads CASTGNSATNEKLFF. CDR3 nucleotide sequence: TGTGCCAGTACGGGCAACAGTGCAACTAATGAAAAACTGTTTTTT.

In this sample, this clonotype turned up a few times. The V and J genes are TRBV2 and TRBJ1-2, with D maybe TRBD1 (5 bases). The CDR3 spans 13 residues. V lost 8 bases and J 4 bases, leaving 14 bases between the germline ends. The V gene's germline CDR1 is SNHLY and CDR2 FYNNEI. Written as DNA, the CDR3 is TGTGCCAGCCGACGGCAGGGCACCTATGGCTACACCTTC. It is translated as CASRRQGTYGYTF.

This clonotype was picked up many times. CDR3 in amino acids: CSARFNTDTQYF. As DNA, the CDR3 is TGCAGTGCTAGATTTAACACAGATACGCAGTATTTT. The chain couples TRBV20-1 to TRBJ2-3; D is undetermined. V was cut by 2 bases and J by 2 bases, with 5 bases left in between. CDR1 is DFQATT, CDR2 SNEGSKA, per germline (reference sequence). This CDR3 is built from 12 residues.